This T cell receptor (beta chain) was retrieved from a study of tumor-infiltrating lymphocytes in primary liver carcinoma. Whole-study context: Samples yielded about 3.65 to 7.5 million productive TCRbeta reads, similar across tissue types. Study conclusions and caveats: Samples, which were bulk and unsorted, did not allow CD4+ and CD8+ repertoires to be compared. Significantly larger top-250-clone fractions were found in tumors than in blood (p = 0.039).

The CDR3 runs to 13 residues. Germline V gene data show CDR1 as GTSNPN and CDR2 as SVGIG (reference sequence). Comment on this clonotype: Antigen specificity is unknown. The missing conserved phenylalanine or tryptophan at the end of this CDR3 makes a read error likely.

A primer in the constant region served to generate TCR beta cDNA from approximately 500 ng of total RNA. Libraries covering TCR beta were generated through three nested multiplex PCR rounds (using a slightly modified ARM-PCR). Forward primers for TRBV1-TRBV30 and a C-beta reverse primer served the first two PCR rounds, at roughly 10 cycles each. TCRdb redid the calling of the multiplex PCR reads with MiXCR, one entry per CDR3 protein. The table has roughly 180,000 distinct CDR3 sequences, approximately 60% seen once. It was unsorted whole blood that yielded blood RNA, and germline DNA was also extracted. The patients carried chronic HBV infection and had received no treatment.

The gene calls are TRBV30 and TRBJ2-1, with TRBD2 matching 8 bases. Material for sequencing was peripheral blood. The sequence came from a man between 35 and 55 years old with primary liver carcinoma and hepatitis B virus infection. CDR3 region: CARRETSENEQFV. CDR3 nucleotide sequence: TGTGCCCGGAGGGAGACTAGCGAGAATGAGCAGTTCGTC.